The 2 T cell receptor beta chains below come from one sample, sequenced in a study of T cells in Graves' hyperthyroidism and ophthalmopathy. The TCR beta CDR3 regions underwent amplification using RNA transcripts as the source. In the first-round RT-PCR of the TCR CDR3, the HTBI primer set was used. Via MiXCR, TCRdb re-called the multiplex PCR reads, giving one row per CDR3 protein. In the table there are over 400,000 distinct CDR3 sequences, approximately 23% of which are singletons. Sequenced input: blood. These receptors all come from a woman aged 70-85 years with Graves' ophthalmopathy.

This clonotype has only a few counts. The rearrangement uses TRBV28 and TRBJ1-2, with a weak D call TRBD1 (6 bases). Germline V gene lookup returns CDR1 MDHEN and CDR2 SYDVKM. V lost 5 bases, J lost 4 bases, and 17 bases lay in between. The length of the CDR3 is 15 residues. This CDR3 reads CASSTGGGHSYGYTF. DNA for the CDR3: TGTGCCAGCAGTACCGGCGGGGGCCACAGCTATGGCTACACCTTC.

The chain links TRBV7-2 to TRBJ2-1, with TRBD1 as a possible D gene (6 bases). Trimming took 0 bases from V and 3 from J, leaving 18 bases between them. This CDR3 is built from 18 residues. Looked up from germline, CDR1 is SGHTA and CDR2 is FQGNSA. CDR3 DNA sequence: TGTGCCAGCAGCTTAGCCCGAGCCAGGGGAGTGGTCTACAATGAGCAGTTCTTC. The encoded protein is CASSLARARGVVYNEQFF.